Detailed here is one TCR beta chain. Antigen specificity is unknown. Germline lookup yields CDR1 KGHSY and CDR2 FQNENV. Trimming stripped 6 bases from V and 1 base from J, with 12 bases between. The length of the CDR3 is 14 residues. PCR used 60 Vbeta primers and 13 Jbeta primers. Sequencing was performed with immunoSEQ multiplex PCR; in TCRdb, only in-frame clones are kept and a portion is missing. The sample shows about 160,000 clones, approximately 86% of them seen only once. These data are taken from a study of cytomegalovirus exposure and HLA in healthy donors. Study-wide findings and caveats: Reports indicate that TCR beta sequences accurately predicted the HLA-A and HLA-B alleles of most subjects.

The genes are TRBV16 and TRBJ1-2; D ambiguous. Sequencing used PBMCs. This sequence originates from a woman younger than 30 in good health and CMV-seronegative. CDR3 sequence (DNA): TGTGCCAGCAGTCTACCTGAGGGTAACTATGGCTACACCTTC. It yields the protein CASSLPEGNYGYTF.